These T cell receptor beta chains were read from a single sample in a study of T cells after yellow fever vaccination. MiXCR, applied by TCRdb to the 5' RACE reads, yields one record per CDR3 protein. The table has hundreds of thousands of distinct CDR3 sequences, approximately 3.9% seen once. The sample here was PBMCs, taken on the day of the yellow fever booster vaccination. The receptors shown here come from a man aged 18 to 29 who received the YFV17D yellow fever vaccine. CDR3s include the opening cysteine and the closing phenylalanine or tryptophan. The order of the fields is clone size, J gene, D gene, V gene, CDR3 protein, CDR3 DNA. A D gene is named only where the DNA matches it firmly. Part of the rows lack a size; the others show once, few, many or a class for expanded clones.

many | TRBJ1-5 | . | TRBV6-5 | CASSNGGFGPQHF | TGTGCCAGCAGTAATGGGGGGTTCGGGCCCCAGCATTTT
few | TRBJ1-3 | TRBD1 | TRBV7-2 | CASKGGAGNTIYF | TGTGCCAGCAAAGGGGGCGCTGGAAACACCATATATTTT
many | TRBJ2-1 | . | TRBV6-4 | CASSEGAENEQFF | TGTGCCAGCAGTGAGGGGGCTGAGAATGAGCAGTTCTTC
many | TRBJ2-7 | TRBD1 | TRBV29-1 | CSVERDRPYEQYF | TGCAGCGTTGAACGGGACAGACCCTACGAGCAGTACTTC
few | TRBJ2-2 | . | TRBV5-1 | CASSFSFFTGELFF | TGCGCCAGCAGCTTTTCCTTTTTTACCGGGGAGCTGTTTTTT
many | TRBJ2-5 | TRBD2 | TRBV9 | CASSVGGGASETQYF | TGTGCCAGCAGCGTAGGCGGGGGGGCCTCGGAGACCCAGTACTTC
. | TRBJ2-1 | . | TRBV11-1 | CASSAHRGGSSYNEQFF | TGTGCCAGCAGCGCGCACAGGGGAGGGAGCTCCTACAATGAGCAGTTCTTC
. | TRBJ2-7 | TRBD2 | TRBV7-2 | CASSTSSGSYEQYF | TGTGCCAGCAGCACCTCTAGCGGGTCCTACGAGCAGTACTTC
few | TRBJ1-1 | . | TRBV29-1 | CSVAWGYEGTEAFF | TGCAGCGTTGCCTGGGGTTACGAGGGCACTGAAGCTTTCTTT
many | TRBJ2-1 | . | TRBV11-3 | CASSLTAGAYNEQFF | TGTGCCAGCAGCCTAACGGCGGGGGCGTACAATGAGCAGTTCTTC
. | TRBJ1-2 | . | TRBV5-4 | CASSLPRDGYTF | TGTGCCAGCAGCTTGCCCAGGGATGGCTACACCTTC
. | TRBJ2-3 | . | TRBV9 | CASSVGGPLYLRFPTGDTQYF | TGTGCCAGCAGCGTAGGGGGGCCCCTTTACCTCAGGTTCCCCACAGGAGATACGCAGTATTTT
. | TRBJ2-7 | TRBD1 | TRBV6-6 | CASSLSETGINEQYF | TGTGCCAGCAGTTTATCGGAGACAGGGATCAACGAGCAGTACTTC
many | TRBJ2-7 | TRBD2 | TRBV12-3/TRBV12-4 | CASSLGGGQHYEQYF | TGTGCCAGCAGTTTGGGCGGGGGGCAGCACTACGAGCAGTACTTC
. | TRBJ2-6 | . | TRBV6-5 | CASSYVADSSGANVLTF | TGTGCCAGCAGTTACGTGGCCGACAGCTCTGGGGCCAACGTCCTGACTTTC
few | TRBJ1-5 | . | TRBV24-1 | CATSGKGLGQPQHF | TGTGCCACCAGTGGAAAGGGGTTGGGGCAGCCCCAGCATTTT
. | TRBJ1-5 | . | TRBV18 | CASSPSGGNNQPQHF | TGTGCCAGCTCACCATCTGGAGGGAACAATCAGCCCCAGCATTTT
many | TRBJ1-1 | TRBD1 | TRBV7-9 | CASSFTQGATEAFF | TGTGCCAGCAGCTTTACACAGGGGGCTACTGAAGCTTTCTTT
few | TRBJ1-1 | . | TRBV5-1 | CASSLGGQEAFF | TGCGCCAGCAGCTTGGGGGGGCAGGAAGCTTTCTTT
few | TRBJ1-1 | . | TRBV5-1 | CASSLASPRGLGTEAFF | TGCGCCAGCAGCTTGGCTTCCCCCCGAGGGCTGGGCACTGAAGCTTTCTTT
many | TRBJ1-5 | . | TRBV7-2 | CASSSTDGQPQHF | TGTGCCAGCAGCTCGACTGACGGTCAGCCCCAGCATTTT
. | TRBJ2-2 | . | TRBV24-1 | CATGSGTGELFF | TGTGCCACAGGATCGGGGACCGGGGAGCTGTTTTTT
many | TRBJ2-2 | . | TRBV5-6 | CASSFDTNTGELFF | TGTGCCAGCAGTTTCGACACTAACACCGGGGAGCTGTTTTTT
many | TRBJ2-5 | TRBD2 | TRBV5-4 | CASSPAGAGDLETQYF | TGTGCCAGCAGCCCAGCGGGGGCCGGGGATCTGGAGACCCAGTACTTC
few | TRBJ1-1 | TRBD1 | TRBV19 | CASTLQGSNTEAFF | TGTGCCAGTACCCTACAGGGGAGCAACACTGAAGCTTTCTTT
. | TRBJ1-2 | TRBD1 | TRBV5-1 | CASSLVQGVEGYTF | TGCGCCAGCAGCTTGGTACAGGGGGTTGAAGGCTACACCTTC
few | TRBJ2-1 | . | TRBV3-1 | CASSQEGARVWGESYNEQFF | TGTGCCAGCAGCCAAGAGGGGGCCAGGGTGTGGGGGGAATCCTACAATGAGCAGTTCTTC
many | TRBJ2-7 | TRBD1 | TRBV7-3 | CASSLFPGQGSEQYF | TGTGCCAGCAGCCTATTCCCCGGACAGGGGAGCGAGCAGTACTTC